Sequencing of this TCR beta chain was carried out in a study of blood T cell repertoires in COVID-19. Whole-study context: Acute-phase and convalescent COVID-19 samples originated in the United States, Italy and Spain. T cells, B-cell-depleted T cells, or PBMCs provided the cDNA or gDNA that served as material.

This CDR3 has 17 residues. The V segment lost 4 bases and the J segment 3 bases; nucleotides outside the gene matches: 13. The V gene's germline CDR1 is SGHNT and CDR2 YYREEE (reference sequence). In the authors' methods: From reference gene primer amplification, estimates of nucleated cell counts were derived. TCRdb keeps only in-frame clones here, not all; method: immunoSEQ multiplex PCR. V, J and clone size are those of that table, while D and trimming were read from the DNA. The sample lists some 11,000 clones, 73% occurring once. The TCR originated in a human donor in a cohort sampled during active COVID-19. Sequencing was performed on peripheral blood. The V and J genes are TRBV5-4 and TRBJ2-3; 8 nucleotides align to TRBD2. The CDR3 region is CASSPGGSGGWTDTQYF. As DNA, the CDR3 is TGTGCCAGCAGCCCCGGGGGGAGCGGGGGTTGGACAGATACGCAGTATTTT. Based on the CDR3 plus reference TRBV5-4 and TRBJ2-3, the full variable domain is ETGVTQSPTHLIKTRGQQVTLRCSSQSGHNTVSWYQQALGQGPQFIFQYYREEENGRGNFPPRFSGLQFPNYSSELNVNALELDDSALYLCASSPGGSGGWTDTQYFGPGTRLTVL.